This TCR beta chain stems from a study of T cell changes during pregnancy in multiple sclerosis. This CDR3 is built from 14 residues. The ends were cut back, 1 base at V and 3 bases at J, with 9 bases in the middle. Germline-derived CDR1 and CDR2 are LNHNV and YYDKDF (reference sequence). Repertoires were generated with immunoSEQ multiplex PCR, while TCRdb's copy carries only in-frame clones and drops some. The data show approximately 40,000 clones, about nine tenths seen once. The TCR sequence derives from a female donor with multiple sclerosis, enrolled in a pregnancy study. Sequencing was performed on CD8+ T cells from peripheral blood mononuclear cells, taken after pregnancy. This chain joins TRBV15 and TRBJ1-2; maybe TRBD1 (5 bases). The DNA of the CDR3 is TGTGCCACCAGCAGAGTAGGGGAGGACTATGGCTACACCTTC. It specifies CATSRVGEDYGYTF.